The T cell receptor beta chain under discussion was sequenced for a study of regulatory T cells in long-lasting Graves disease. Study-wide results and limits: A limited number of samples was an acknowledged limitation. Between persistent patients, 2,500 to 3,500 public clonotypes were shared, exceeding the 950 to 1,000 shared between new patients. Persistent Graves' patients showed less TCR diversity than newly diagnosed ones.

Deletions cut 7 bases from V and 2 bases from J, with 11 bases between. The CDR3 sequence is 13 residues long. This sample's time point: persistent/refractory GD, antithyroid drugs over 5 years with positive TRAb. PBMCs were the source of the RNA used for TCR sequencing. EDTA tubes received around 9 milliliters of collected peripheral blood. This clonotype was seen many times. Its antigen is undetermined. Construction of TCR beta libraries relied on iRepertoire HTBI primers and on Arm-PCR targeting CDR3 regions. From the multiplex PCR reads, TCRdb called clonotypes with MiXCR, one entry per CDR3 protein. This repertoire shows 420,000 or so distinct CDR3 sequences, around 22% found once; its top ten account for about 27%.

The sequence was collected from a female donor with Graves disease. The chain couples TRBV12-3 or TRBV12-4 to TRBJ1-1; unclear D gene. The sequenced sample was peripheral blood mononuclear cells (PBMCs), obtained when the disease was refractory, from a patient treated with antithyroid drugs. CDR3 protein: CASKARANTEAFF. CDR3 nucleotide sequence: TGTGCCAGCAAGGCTAGGGCAAACACTGAAGCTTTCTTT.